This T cell receptor beta chain stems from a study of cytomegalovirus exposure and HLA in healthy donors. This CDR3 is 17 amino acids long. Germline V CDR1 and CDR2: SEHNR, FQNEAQ (reference sequence). The J segment lost 2 bases and the V segment lost 7 bases, leaving 12 bases of the junction unmatched. About this clone: Antigen: not known.

In the PCR, 60 Vbeta and 13 Jbeta primers were used. The table came from immunoSEQ multiplex PCR; TCRdb's copy has only in-frame clones and leaves some out. The data show more than 150,000 clones, over 70% seen once. Findings and limits, study-wide: With later analysis, a missense DCLRE1C variant became linked to TCR beta V- and J-gene trimming. A cluster of highly shared sequence variants was likely a sequencing artifact.

The chain combines TRBV7-9 with TRBJ2-2; TRBD1 matches 8 bases. Sequences were obtained from PBMCs. The receptor comes from a man aged 45-60 years in good health and CMV-seronegative. Here the CDR3 DNA reads TGTGCCAGCATAGACAGGGGCCCACAAATTAACACCGGGGAGCTGTTTTTT. Translation gives CASIDRGPQINTGELFF.